These 9 T cell receptor beta chains originate from one sample sequenced in a study of regulatory T cells in long-lasting Graves disease. According to the study, TCR beta libraries were built with iRepertoire HTBI primers and CDR3-region Arm-PCR. TCRdb re-called the multiplex PCR reads through MiXCR, storing one row per CDR3 protein. The sample lists over 650,000 distinct CDR3 sequences, about 32% occurring once. Time point indicated: persistent/refractory GD, antithyroid drugs over 5 years with positive TRAb. PBMCs were the source of the RNA used for TCR sequencing. The source material was peripheral blood mononuclear cells (PBMCs), sampled when the disease was refractory, from a patient treated with antithyroid drugs. All receptors come from a female donor with Graves disease.

DNA of the CDR3: TGTGCCAGCAGTTTTTACAGGGGCACTGAAGCTTTCTTT. Its translation is CASSFYRGTEAFF. This chain uses TRBV27 with TRBJ1-1; 7 bases are shared with TRBD1. This CDR3 is built from 13 residues. Per germline, CDR1 MNHEY and CDR2 SMNVEV (reference sequence). Germline trimming cut 3 bases from V and 4 bases from J; bases unmatched to any gene: 2.

This sequence joins TRBV10-3 and TRBJ2-2; D remains ambiguous. In germline, CDR1 is ENHRY, CDR2 SYGVKD. This CDR3 has 17 amino acids. Trimming removed 1 base at V and 2 bases at J, with 14 bases between. The CDR3 here is CAISEFGTSANTGELFF. The CDR3 bases are TGTGCCATCAGTGAGTTCGGTACTTCAGCTAACACCGGGGAGCTGTTTTTT.

In its sample, this clonotype was seen a few times. V is TRBV6-2 or TRBV6-3 and J is TRBJ2-7, with D possibly matching TRBD2 (6 bases). Trimming left V 9 bases short and J 5 bases short, with 17 bases between. Germline V CDR1 and CDR2: MNHEY, SVGEGT. The CDR3 covers 13 residues. Written as DNA, the CDR3 is TGTGCCAGTGGCGTATCGGGCGGGAACGAGCAGTACTTC. Protein sequence: CASGVSGGNEQYF.

To note about this clonotype: This sequence may be a read error, since a much larger clone differs from it by one base. V gene TRBV6-1 combines with J gene TRBJ1-2; a possible D gene is TRBD1 (6 bases). The germline CDR1 and CDR2 sequences are MNHNS and SASEGT. Trimming took 2 bases from V and 8 from J, leaving 9 bases between them. The CDR3 contains 12 residues. The CDR3 reads CASSEQGWGYTF. The CDR3 region has the DNA TGTGCCAGCAGTGAACAGGGGTGGGGCTACACCTTC.

The chain employs TRBV29-1 and TRBJ1-2, with 7 bases aligning to TRBD1. The V segment lost 7 bases and the J segment 5 bases; nucleotides outside the gene matches: 10. Per the germline V gene, CDR1 is SQVTM and CDR2 is ANQGSEA. The CDR3 runs to 13 residues. The CDR3 sequence is CSANVRQGYGYTF. The CDR3 DNA sequence: TGCAGCGCGAATGTACGACAGGGTTATGGCTACACCTTC.

The rearrangement joins TRBV5-1 to TRBJ1-1, with D perhaps matching TRBD1 (6 bases). The CDR3 contains 15 residues. V dropped 4 bases and J dropped 3 bases, with 16 bases sitting between them. The germline CDR1 and CDR2 sequences are SGHRS and YFSETQ. CDR3 protein: CASSVDRMGYTEAFF. Written as DNA, the CDR3 is TGCGCCAGCAGCGTGGACAGAATGGGGTACACTGAAGCTTTCTTT.

This rearrangement joins TRBV9 to TRBJ1-3; TRBD1 matches 9 bases. The CDR3 spans 16 residues. Trimming at V came to 0 bases and at J to 2 bases, leaving 3 bases not matched to a gene. CDR1 is SGDLS and CDR2 is YYNGEE in the germline V gene. The CDR3, as DNA: TGTGCCAGCAGCGTAGGCGGGACAGGGACTGGAAACACCATATATTTT. Residues: CASSVGGTGTGNTIYF.

The chain carries TRBV6-5 and TRBJ2-7; D uncertain. Looked up from germline, CDR1 is MNHEY and CDR2 is SVGAGI. V was clipped by 4 bases and J by 5 bases, with 6 bases between them. The CDR3 is made up of 11 amino acids. The CDR3: CASSFDNEQYF. The CDR3 region has the DNA TGTGCCAGCAGTTTTGACAACGAGCAGTACTTC.

There are a few counts of this clonotype. V is TRBV20-1 and J is TRBJ2-7, with D maybe TRBD1 (6 bases). The CDR3 consists of 16 residues. Per the germline V gene, CDR1 is DFQATT and CDR2 is SNEGSKA (reference sequence). The V gene lost 0 bases and the J gene lost 5 bases, with 20 bases spanning the gap. The CDR3 protein is CSARDPSTGVGDEQYF. CDR3 in DNA: TGCAGTGCTAGAGACCCATCGACAGGCGTCGGGGACGAGCAGTACTTC.